A selection of T cell receptor beta chains follows, all from one sample in a study of blood T cell repertoires in COVID-19. The table came from immunoSEQ multiplex PCR; TCRdb's copy has only in-frame clones and leaves some out. This table has roughly 260,000 clones, around nine tenths appearing once. The source material was peripheral blood. All receptors derive from a woman in her thirties with COVID-19, enrolled during active disease. Both conserved end residues are part of each CDR3. The D gene is left open where the match is weak. The listing skips clone size in some rows; elsewhere it reads once, few, many or a size class.

j_call clone_size cdr3_length d_call v_call cdr3_aa cdr3_nt
TRBJ1-4 - 12 - TRBV5-8 CASSLSGGKLFF TGTGCCAGCAGCCTTAGCGGAGGAAAACTGTTTTTT
TRBJ1-2 - 14 - TRBV2 CASSADRGSYGYTF TGTGCCAGCAGCGCTGACAGAGGATCTTATGGCTACACCTTC
TRBJ1-1 once 14 - TRBV2 CASSREGLNTEAFF TGTGCCAGCAGTCGGGAAGGACTGAACACTGAAGCTTTCTTT
TRBJ1-2 - 15 - TRBV18 CASSPVPALNYGYTF TGTGCCAGCTCACCGGTTCCTGCACTTAACTATGGCTACACCTTC
TRBJ1-4 few 14 TRBD1 TRBV5-4 CASSRQGVNEKLFF TGTGCCAGCAGCAGACAGGGTGTGAATGAAAAACTGTTTTTT
TRBJ1-5 - 16 TRBD1 TRBV2 CASSEGQFYSNQPQHF TGTGCCAGCAGTGAGGGACAGTTTTATAGCAATCAGCCCCAGCATTTT
TRBJ1-2 - 16 - TRBV3-1/TRBV3-2 CASSQESPGLAYGYTF TGTGCCAGCAGCCAAGAAAGCCCAGGCCTAGCTTATGGCTACACCTTC
TRBJ1-2 - 13 TRBD1 TRBV7-9 CASRAGTGNGYTF TGTGCCAGCAGGGCCGGGACAGGGAATGGCTACACCTTC
TRBJ2-1 - 14 - TRBV29-1 CSVERADSYNEQFF TGCAGCGTTGAAAGAGCGGACTCCTACAATGAGCAGTTCTTC
TRBJ2-5 once 15 - TRBV15 CATSRRSSHTETQYF TGTGCCACCAGCAGACGTTCTAGCCATACAGAGACCCAGTACTTC
TRBJ1-4 - 16 - TRBV18 CASSPTTGATNEKLFF TGTGCCAGCTCACCCACGACAGGTGCAACTAATGAAAAACTGTTTTTT
TRBJ2-7 - 13 TRBD1 TRBV7-6 CASSWGQGGEQYF TGTGCCAGCAGCTGGGGACAGGGGGGCGAGCAGTACTTC
TRBJ1-5 - 15 TRBD1 TRBV19 CASSIDDRGNQPQHF TGTGCCAGTAGTATAGACGACAGGGGCAATCAGCCCCAGCATTTT
TRBJ1-2 - 13 - TRBV28 CASSSGGTYGYTF TGTGCCAGCAGCTCGGGGGGCACCTATGGCTACACCTTC